Sequencing of this T cell receptor beta chain was carried out in a study of radiotherapy plus CTLA-4 blockade in lung cancer. For the study at large: Among patients, roughly 18% showed objective responses, and roughly 31% had disease control.

Trimming stripped 2 bases from V and 1 base from J, with 7 bases between. CDR1 and CDR2 from the germline V gene are SGHDT and YYEEEE. This CDR3 comprises 13 residues. Study-wide findings and caveats: Some TCR clones had been derived from tumors. These clones expanded in peripheral blood after radiotherapy plus ipilimumab. In blood, early T cell clone dynamics reportedly predicted response best, together with interferon-beta.

Here immunoSEQ multiplex PCR was the method, and the copy in TCRdb shows in-frame clones only, minus some. The sample carries 70,000 to 90,000 clones, 78% recorded once. Those with chemo-refractory metastatic non-small-cell lung cancer were treated with focal radiation combined with CTLA-4 blockade using ipilimumab. This clone appeared a few times. The antigen is not known. The identical CDR3 is also encoded by other nucleotide sequences in the sample. Sequenced material: peripheral blood, taken from a patient treated with radiotherapy plus ipilimumab. The TCR was taken from a human donor with non-small cell lung cancer whose response to radiotherapy plus ipilimumab could not be evaluated. Some clones in this sample may be carry-over from other donors' samples. The V gene is TRBV5-6, the J gene TRBJ2-7; no firm D call. The CDR3 coding sequence is TGTGCCAGCAGCTTAGCAGGTTCCTACGAGCAGTACTTC. Translating gives CASSLAGSYEQYF. Complete variable domain (other parts from reference TRBV5-6 and TRBJ2-7): DAGVTQSPTHLIKTRGQQVTLRCSPKSGHDTVSWYQQALGQGPQFIFQYYEEEERQRGNFPDRFSGHQFPNYSSELNVNALLLGDSALYLCASSLAGSYEQYFGPGTRLTVT.